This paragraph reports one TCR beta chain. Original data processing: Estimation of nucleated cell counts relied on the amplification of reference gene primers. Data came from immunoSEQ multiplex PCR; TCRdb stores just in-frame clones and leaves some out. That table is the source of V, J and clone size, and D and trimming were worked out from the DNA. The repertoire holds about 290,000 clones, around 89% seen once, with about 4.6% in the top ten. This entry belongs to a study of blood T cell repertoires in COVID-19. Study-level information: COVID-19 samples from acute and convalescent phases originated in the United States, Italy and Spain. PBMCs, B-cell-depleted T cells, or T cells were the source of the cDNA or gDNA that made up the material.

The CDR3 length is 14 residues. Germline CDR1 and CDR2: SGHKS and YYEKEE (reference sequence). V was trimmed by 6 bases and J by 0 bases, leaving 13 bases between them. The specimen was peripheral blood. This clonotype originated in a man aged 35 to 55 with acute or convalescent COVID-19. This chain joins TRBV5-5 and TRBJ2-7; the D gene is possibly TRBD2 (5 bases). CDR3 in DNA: TGTGCCAGCACCCGGACGGGGAACTCCTACGAGCAGTACTTC. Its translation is CASTRTGNSYEQYF.